This T cell receptor beta chain emerged from a study of a mutant IDH1 vaccine in newly diagnosed glioma. The data were produced by immunoSEQ multiplex PCR, yet TCRdb's version contains in-frame clones alone and is incomplete. The sample yields just over 60,000 clones, 83% seen once. Comment on this clone: What it binds is unknown.

CDR3 length: 19 amino acids. Trimming cost V 6 bases and J 1 base; bases outside gene matches: 17. Germline V CDR1 and CDR2: LNHDA, SQIVND (reference sequence). As to time point: week 47, end of study. The study gave 300 ug of mutant IDH1 20-mer peptide per vaccine dose, with topical imiquimod. Every donor had a new WHO grade 3 or 4 astrocytoma that was IDH1-mutant, with loss of nuclear ATRX. Source: PBMCs, taken from a glioma patient whose treatment included an IDH1 peptide vaccine. The sequence was collected from a man aged 25 to 40 with glioma. The chain employs TRBV19 and TRBJ1-2; 10 positions agree with TRBD1. The CDR3 sequence is CASRIWDIRDRGVNYGYTF. The CDR3 DNA follows: TGTGCCAGTAGAATATGGGACATCCGGGACAGGGGAGTTAACTATGGCTACACCTTC.